This passage covers 3 T cell receptor delta chains from one sample sequenced in a study of γδ T cells in repeated Plasmodium falciparum infection. TCRdb called clones anew from the multiplex PCR reads with CATT. The table shows some 100,000 delta-chain clones, with more than 1.4% occurring only once. Gammadelta T cells were flow-sorted from PBMC into Vgamma9/Vdelta2+ and Vdelta2-negative populations for bulk analysis. Sequencing used gamma-delta T cells from blood. The receptors shown here come from a pool of human donors (malaria-infected and uninfected, not separated).

This clone was counted between two and nine times. The translation of this DNA and the TCRdb protein of a much larger clone differ at residue 15, probably owing to a read error; the protein shown here is translated from the DNA. The V gene reported is TRDV1; the J gene is uncalled; the listed D gene, TRDD3, was not tested against the DNA. Germline V gives CDR1 TSWWSYY, CDR2 QGS. The CDR3 is 17 amino acids. The CDR3 spells CALGEFPPGGYSDKPIF. The CDR3 bases are TGTGCTCTTGGGGAATTTCCCCCTGGGGGATACTCCGATAAACCCATCTTT.

This clone appeared a few times. This likely stems from a read error, as it lies one base from a far larger clone. Other DNA sequences in this specimen translate into the identical CDR3. The J gene is TRDJ1, the V gene TRDV2; no definite D call. TCRdb carries no J gene annotation; the J gene was assigned here by matching the DNA with germline. V lost 0 bases, J lost 0 bases, and 10 bases lay in between. Germline-derived CDR1 and CDR2 are GEAIGNYY and EKD. The CDR3 has 15 residues. In nucleotides, the CDR3 is TGTGCCTGTGACACCGGAGGGACACACACCGATAAACTCATCTTT. It translates to CACDTGGTHTDKLIF.

In the case of this clone: The translation of this DNA and the TCRdb protein of a much larger clone differ at residue 9, probably owing to a read error; the protein shown here is translated from the DNA. The V gene is TRDV1, the J gene TRDJ1; D not certain. CDR3 length: 16 amino acids. Per the germline V gene, CDR1 is TSWWSYY and CDR2 is QGS. V lost 3 bases and J lost 0, with 14 bases in between. The CDR3 region is CALGDPLTEYTDKLIF. The CDR3 coding sequence is TGTGCTCTTGGGGACCCATTAACCGAGTACACCGATAAACTCATCTTT.